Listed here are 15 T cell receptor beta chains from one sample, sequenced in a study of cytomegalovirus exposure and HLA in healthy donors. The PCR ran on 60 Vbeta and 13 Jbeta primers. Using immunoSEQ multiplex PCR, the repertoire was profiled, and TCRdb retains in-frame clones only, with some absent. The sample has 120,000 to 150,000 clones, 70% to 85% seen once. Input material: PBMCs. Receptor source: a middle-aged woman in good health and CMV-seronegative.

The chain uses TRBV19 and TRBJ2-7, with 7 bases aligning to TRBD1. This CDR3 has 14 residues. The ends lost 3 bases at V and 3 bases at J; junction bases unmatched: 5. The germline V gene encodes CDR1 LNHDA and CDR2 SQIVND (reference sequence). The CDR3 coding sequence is TGTGCCAGTAGTATCGGGACAGCTAACTACGAGCAGTACTTC. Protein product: CASSIGTANYEQYF.

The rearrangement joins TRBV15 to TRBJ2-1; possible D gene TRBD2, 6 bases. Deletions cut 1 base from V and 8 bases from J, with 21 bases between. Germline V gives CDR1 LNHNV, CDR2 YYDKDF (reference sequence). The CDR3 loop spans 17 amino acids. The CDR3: CATSRGISGGPRDEQFF. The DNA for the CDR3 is TGTGCCACCAGCAGAGGTATTAGCGGAGGGCCAAGGGATGAGCAGTTCTTC.

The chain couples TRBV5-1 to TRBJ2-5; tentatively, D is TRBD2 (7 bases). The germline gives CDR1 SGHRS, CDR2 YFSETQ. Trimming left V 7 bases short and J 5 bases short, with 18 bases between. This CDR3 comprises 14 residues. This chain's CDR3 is CASSWGGSLETQYF. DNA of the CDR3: TGCGCCAGCTCTTGGGGGGGCTCACTGGAGACCCAGTACTTC. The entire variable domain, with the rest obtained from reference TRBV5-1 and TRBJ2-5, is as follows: KAGVTQTPRYLIKTRGQQVTLSCSPISGHRSVSWYQQTPGQGLQFLFEYFSETQRNKGNFPGRFSGRQFSNSRSEMNVSTLELGDSALYLCASSWGGSLETQYFGPGTRLLVL.

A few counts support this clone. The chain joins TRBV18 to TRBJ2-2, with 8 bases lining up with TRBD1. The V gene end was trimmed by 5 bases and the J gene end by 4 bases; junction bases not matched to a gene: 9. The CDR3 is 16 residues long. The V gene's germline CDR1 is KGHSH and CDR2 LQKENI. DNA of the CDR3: TGTGCCAGCTCAACTGGGGCCAGGGGGCGCACCGGGGAGCTGTTTTTT. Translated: CASSTGARGRTGELFF.

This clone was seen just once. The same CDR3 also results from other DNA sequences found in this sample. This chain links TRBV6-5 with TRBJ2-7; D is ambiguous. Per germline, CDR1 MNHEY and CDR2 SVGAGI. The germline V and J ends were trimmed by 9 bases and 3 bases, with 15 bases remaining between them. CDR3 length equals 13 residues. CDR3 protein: CASRKWASYEQYF. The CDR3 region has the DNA TGTGCCAGTCGTAAGTGGGCGAGCTACGAGCAGTACTTC.

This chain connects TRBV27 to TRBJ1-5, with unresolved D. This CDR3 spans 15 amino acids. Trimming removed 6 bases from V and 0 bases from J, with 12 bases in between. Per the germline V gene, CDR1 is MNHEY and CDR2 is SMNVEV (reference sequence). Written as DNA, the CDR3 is TGTGCCAGCAGGCACTCGGGGTATAGCAATCAGCCCCAGCATTTT. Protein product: CASRHSGYSNQPQHF.

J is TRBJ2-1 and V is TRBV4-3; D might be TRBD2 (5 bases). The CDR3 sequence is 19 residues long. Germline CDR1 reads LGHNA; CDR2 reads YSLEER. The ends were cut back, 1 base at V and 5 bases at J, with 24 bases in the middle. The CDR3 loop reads CASSQGLNWRAEPDNEQFF. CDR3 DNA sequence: TGCGCCAGCAGCCAAGGGTTGAATTGGCGGGCGGAACCAGACAATGAGCAGTTCTTC.

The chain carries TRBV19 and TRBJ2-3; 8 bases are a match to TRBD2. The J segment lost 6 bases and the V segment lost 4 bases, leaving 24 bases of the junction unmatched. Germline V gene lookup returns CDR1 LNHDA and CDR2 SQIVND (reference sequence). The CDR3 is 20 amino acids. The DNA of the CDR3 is TGTGCCAGTAGTACCCTCGAAAGAGGACGGGAGGGCCGGACTCGGGATACGCAGTATTTT. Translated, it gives CASSTLERGREGRTRDTQYF. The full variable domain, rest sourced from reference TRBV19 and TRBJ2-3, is DGGITQSPKYLFRKEGQNVTLSCEQNLNHDAMYWYRQDPGQGLRLIYYSQIVNDFQKGDIAEGYSVSREKKESFPLTVTSAQKNPTAFYLCASSTLERGREGRTRDTQYFGPGTRLTVL.

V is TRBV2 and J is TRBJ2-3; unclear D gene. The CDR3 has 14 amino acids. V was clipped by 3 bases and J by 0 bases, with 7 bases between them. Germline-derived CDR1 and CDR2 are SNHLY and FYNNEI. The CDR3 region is CASSDVASTDTQYF. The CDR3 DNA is TGTGCCAGCAGTGATGTGGCTAGCACAGATACGCAGTATTTT. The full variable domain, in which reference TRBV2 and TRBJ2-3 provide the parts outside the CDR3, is EPEVTQTPSHQVTQMGQEVILRCVPISNHLYFYWYRQILGQKVEFLVSFYNNEISEKSEIFDDQFSVERPDGSNFTLKIRSTKLEDSAMYFCASSDVASTDTQYFGPGTRLTVL.

The DNA for the CDR3 is TGTGCCAGCTCTAGGGGGGGCACTGAAGCTTTCTTT. As protein: CASSRGGTEAFF. V is TRBV6-5 and J is TRBJ1-1; tentative D call: TRBD1 (6 bases). Germline V lookup: CDR1 MNHEY, CDR2 SVGAGI. V dropped 8 bases and J dropped 4 bases, with 11 bases sitting between them. The CDR3 loop spans 12 amino acids.

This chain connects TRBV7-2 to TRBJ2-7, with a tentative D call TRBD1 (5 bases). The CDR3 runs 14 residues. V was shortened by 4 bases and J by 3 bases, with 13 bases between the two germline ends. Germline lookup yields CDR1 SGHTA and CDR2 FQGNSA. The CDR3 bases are TGTGCCAGCAGCTCCGTGGCAGGGAACTACGAGCAGTACTTC. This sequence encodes CASSSVAGNYEQYF. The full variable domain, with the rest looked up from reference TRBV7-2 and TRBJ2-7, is GAGVSQSPSNKVTEKGKDVELRCDPISGHTALYWYRQSLGQGLEFLIYFQGNSAPDKSGLPSDRFSAERTGGSVSTLTIQRTQQEDSAVYLCASSSVAGNYEQYFGPGTRLTVT.

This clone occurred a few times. In nucleotides, the CDR3 is TGTGCCAGCAGCGAGACAGGTACCTACGAGCAGTACTTC. This gives the protein CASSETGTYEQYF. The V gene is TRBV7-9, the J gene TRBJ2-7; tentative D call: TRBD1 (6 bases). The CDR3 runs to 13 residues. V was cut by 5 bases and J by 2 bases, with 10 bases left in between. The V gene's germline CDR1 is SEHNR and CDR2 FQNEAQ (reference sequence).

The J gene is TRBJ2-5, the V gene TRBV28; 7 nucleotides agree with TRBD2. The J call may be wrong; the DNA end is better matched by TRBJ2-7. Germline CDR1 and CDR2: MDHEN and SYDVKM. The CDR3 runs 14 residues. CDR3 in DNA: TGTGCCAGCAGTTTATTGCGCGGGAGATACGAGCAGTACTTC. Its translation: CASSLLRGRYEQYF.

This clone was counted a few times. The CDR3 loop reads CASLSLSLGGTQYF. As DNA, the CDR3 is TGTGCCAGCCTGTCTTTATCTCTGGGGGGGACCCAGTACTTC. The chain joins TRBV6-5 to TRBJ2-5; a weak D match, TRBD2 (6 bases). There are 14 residues in the CDR3. Germline V gene lookup returns CDR1 MNHEY and CDR2 SVGAGI. V lost 8 bases to trimming and J lost 7 bases, with 20 bases between them.

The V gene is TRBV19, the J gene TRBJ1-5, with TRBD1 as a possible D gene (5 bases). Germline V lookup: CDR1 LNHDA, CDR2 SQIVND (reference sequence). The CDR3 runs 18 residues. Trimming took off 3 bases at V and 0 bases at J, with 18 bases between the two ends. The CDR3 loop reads CASSIQGSRAFSNQPQHF. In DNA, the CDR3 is TGTGCCAGTAGTATCCAGGGTTCCAGGGCTTTTAGCAATCAGCCCCAGCATTTT.